A selection of T cell receptor beta chains follows, all from one sample in a study of OX40 agonist ivuxolimab in advanced cancers. Only in-frame clones appear in the TCRdb table, and some are missing; sequencing was by immunoSEQ multiplex PCR. Of some 62,000 clones in the sample, around 90% are singletons; the top ten hold 10% to 15%. The sample here was CD4+ or CD8+ T cells sorted from blood, taken in a trial of the OX40 agonist ivuxolimab. The receptors here all came from an adult with an advanced solid tumor such as melanoma, head and neck, liver or kidney cancer. Both conserved end residues are part of each CDR3. A D gene is named only where the DNA matches it firmly. Rows give clone size only sometimes, using once, few, many, or a class for an expanded clone.

abundance: -; d_gene: TRBD1; v_gene: TRBV2; j_gene: TRBJ2-1; CDR3aa: CASSGQGIYNEQFF; CDR3nt: TGTGCCAGCAGCGGACAGGGGATTTACAATGAGCAGTTCTTC
abundance: -; d_gene: -; v_gene: TRBV4-3; j_gene: TRBJ2-2; CDR3aa: CASSQGSDVGAAGELFF; CDR3nt: TGCGCCAGCAGCCAAGGGAGTGATGTCGGGGCAGCGGGGGAGCTGTTTTTT
abundance: -; d_gene: TRBD1; v_gene: TRBV7-9; j_gene: TRBJ1-2; CDR3aa: CASSSKTTDRVDYGYTF; CDR3nt: TGTGCCAGCAGCTCGAAAACTACGGACAGGGTAGACTATGGCTACACCTTC
abundance: -; d_gene: -; v_gene: TRBV25-1; j_gene: TRBJ2-3; CDR3aa: CASSEQGSDTQYF; CDR3nt: TGTGCCAGCAGTGAACAAGGCTCGGATACGCAGTATTTT
abundance: -; d_gene: TRBD1; v_gene: TRBV28; j_gene: TRBJ1-1; CDR3aa: CASRRTGGATEAFF; CDR3nt: TGTGCCAGCAGACGAACAGGGGGCGCGACTGAAGCTTTCTTT
abundance: once; d_gene: -; v_gene: TRBV7-2; j_gene: TRBJ2-7; CDR3aa: CASSLVIHEQYF; CDR3nt: TGTGCCAGCAGCTTAGTGATCCACGAGCAGTACTTC
abundance: -; d_gene: -; v_gene: TRBV5-5; j_gene: TRBJ1-2; CDR3aa: CASSLEGGDYGYTF; CDR3nt: TGTGCCAGCAGCTTGGAAGGGGGGGACTATGGCTACACCTTC
abundance: -; d_gene: TRBD2; v_gene: TRBV27; j_gene: TRBJ2-7; CDR3aa: CASSLLGVSGTPYEQYF; CDR3nt: TGTGCCAGCAGTTTACTCGGGGTTAGCGGGACTCCCTACGAGCAGTACTTC
abundance: -; d_gene: TRBD1; v_gene: TRBV2; j_gene: TRBJ2-3; CDR3aa: CARRQGIHTDTQYF; CDR3nt: TGTGCCAGAAGACAGGGAATACACACAGATACGCAGTATTTT
abundance: -; d_gene: -; v_gene: TRBV7-2; j_gene: TRBJ2-2; CDR3aa: CALRGTTNTGELFF; CDR3nt: TGTGCGCTCCGGGGGACAACGAACACCGGGGAGCTGTTTTTT
abundance: -; d_gene: -; v_gene: TRBV9; j_gene: TRBJ2-1; CDR3aa: CASSTRNPQDGRNEQFF; CDR3nt: TGTGCCAGCAGCACTCGAAACCCCCAAGATGGAAGGAATGAGCAGTTCTTC
abundance: -; d_gene: TRBD1; v_gene: TRBV4-2; j_gene: TRBJ1-1; CDR3aa: CASSAKDRGYGNTEAFF; CDR3nt: TGTGCCAGCAGCGCAAAGGACAGGGGTTATGGGAACACTGAAGCTTTCTTT
abundance: -; d_gene: TRBD1; v_gene: TRBV11-2; j_gene: TRBJ2-5; CDR3aa: CASSLTGGLQETQYF; CDR3nt: TGTGCCAGCAGCTTAACAGGGGGTTTACAAGAGACCCAGTACTTC
abundance: once; d_gene: -; v_gene: TRBV4-3; j_gene: TRBJ1-4; CDR3aa: CASSQAVNSGDNEKLFF; CDR3nt: TGCGCCAGCAGCCAAGCTGTTAATTCAGGGGATAATGAAAAACTGTTTTTT
abundance: -; d_gene: -; v_gene: TRBV7-9; j_gene: TRBJ1-1; CDR3aa: CASSIDGEAFF; CDR3nt: TGTGCCAGCAGCATTGACGGAGAAGCCTTCTTT
abundance: -; d_gene: -; v_gene: TRBV28; j_gene: TRBJ2-2; CDR3aa: CASSFHATGGRELFF; CDR3nt: TGTGCCAGCAGTTTTCATGCCACCGGGGGTCGGGAGCTGTTTTTT
abundance: -; d_gene: -; v_gene: TRBV7-9; j_gene: TRBJ2-3; CDR3aa: CASTPPGVFGQGTDTQYF; CDR3nt: TGTGCCAGCACACCCCCCGGGGTGTTTGGGCAGGGCACAGATACGCAGTATTTT
abundance: -; d_gene: -; v_gene: TRBV6-5; j_gene: TRBJ1-5; CDR3aa: CASSYSPGRDQPQHF; CDR3nt: TGTGCCAGCAGTTACTCTCCAGGGAGGGATCAGCCCCAGCATTTT
abundance: -; d_gene: -; v_gene: TRBV29-1; j_gene: TRBJ2-3; CDR3aa: CSVEGALWTGTDTQYF; CDR3nt: TGCAGCGTTGAAGGCGCTCTATGGACGGGCACAGATACGCAGTATTTT
abundance: once; d_gene: -; v_gene: TRBV27; j_gene: TRBJ1-6; CDR3aa: CASTVSGIYSPLHF; CDR3nt: TGTGCCAGCACCGTTTCAGGCATTTATTCACCCCTCCACTTT
abundance: -; d_gene: -; v_gene: TRBV2; j_gene: TRBJ2-3; CDR3aa: CASSEVADPLTDTQYF; CDR3nt: TGTGCCAGCAGTGAAGTGGCGGATCCTCTCACAGATACGCAGTATTTT
abundance: -; d_gene: TRBD2; v_gene: TRBV2; j_gene: TRBJ2-5; CDR3aa: CASSEGAGVRETQYF; CDR3nt: TGTGCCAGCAGTGAGGGAGCGGGAGTGCGAGAGACCCAGTACTTC
abundance: -; d_gene: -; v_gene: TRBV11-3; j_gene: TRBJ2-7; CDR3aa: CASSLDGSYEQYF; CDR3nt: TGTGCCAGCAGCTTAGACGGTAGCTACGAGCAGTACTTC
abundance: -; d_gene: -; v_gene: TRBV7-9; j_gene: TRBJ1-2; CDR3aa: CASSGEGVLHGYTF; CDR3nt: TGTGCCAGCAGCGGGGAGGGCGTTTTACATGGCTACACCTTC
abundance: -; d_gene: -; v_gene: TRBV28; j_gene: TRBJ2-7; CDR3aa: CATRFARRHDEQYF; CDR3nt: TGTGCCACCAGGTTCGCGAGACGGCACGACGAGCAGTACTTC
abundance: few; d_gene: -; v_gene: TRBV5-3; j_gene: TRBJ1-1; CDR3aa: CARSFLQITEAFF; CDR3nt: TGTGCCAGAAGCTTTTTACAGATCACTGAAGCTTTCTTT
abundance: -; d_gene: -; v_gene: TRBV28; j_gene: TRBJ2-5; CDR3aa: CASSLEQGGETQYF; CDR3nt: TGTGCCAGCAGTTTGGAACAGGGTGGAGAGACCCAGTACTTC
abundance: -; d_gene: TRBD1; v_gene: TRBV28; j_gene: TRBJ1-5; CDR3aa: CASTGLVREPQHF; CDR3nt: TGTGCTTCGACAGGGCTGGTTAGAGAGCCCCAGCATTTT
abundance: -; d_gene: -; v_gene: TRBV9; j_gene: TRBJ1-6; CDR3aa: CASSVGLGGTSLDSPLHF; CDR3nt: TGTGCCAGCAGCGTAGGACTAGGCGGGACCTCCCTAGATTCACCCCTCCACTTT
abundance: -; d_gene: -; v_gene: TRBV7-2; j_gene: TRBJ1-3; CDR3aa: CASSTMSEGAGNTIYF; CDR3nt: TGTGCCAGCAGCACGATGAGCGAGGGGGCTGGAAACACCATATATTTT
abundance: once; d_gene: TRBD2; v_gene: TRBV28; j_gene: TRBJ2-1; CDR3aa: CASTAGLASYNEQFF; CDR3nt: TGTGCCAGCACCGCGGGACTAGCGTCCTACAATGAGCAGTTCTTC